This section outlines one TCR beta chain sequence together with its context. What it recognizes is unknown. Per the germline V gene, CDR1 is DFQATT and CDR2 is SNEGSKA (reference sequence). The V gene end was trimmed by 1 base and the J gene end by 13 bases; junction bases not matched to a gene: 10. The CDR3 is 14 residues long. The record originates from a study of blood T cells in healthy people across ages. Overall study: Template switching captured about one barcoded beta molecule per two T cells.

A sample-barcoded 5' primer and a J-beta primer mix were used in a second PCR of about 6 to 12 cycles. TCRdb reprocessed the 5' RACE reads via MiXCR and lists one record per CDR3 protein. This sample yields about 1.5 million distinct CDR3 sequences, of which approximately 43% are seen a single time; just over 4% belongs to the top ten. The study's findings and limits: With naive T cell percentage, TCR beta diversity showed a strong correlation. A roughly linear fall in TCR beta diversity per million T cells was seen with increasing age. More naive CD4+ cells and higher diversity were found in long-lived than in aged donors.

The chain couples TRBV20-1 to TRBJ2-4; 10 bases align to TRBD2. The sequence derives from a woman aged 18-35 years in good health. The specimen sequenced was blood. For the CDR3, the DNA is TGCAGTGCTAGAGTACTAGCGGGAAGCAATGAGCAGTACTTC. Translated: CSARVLAGSNEQYF.